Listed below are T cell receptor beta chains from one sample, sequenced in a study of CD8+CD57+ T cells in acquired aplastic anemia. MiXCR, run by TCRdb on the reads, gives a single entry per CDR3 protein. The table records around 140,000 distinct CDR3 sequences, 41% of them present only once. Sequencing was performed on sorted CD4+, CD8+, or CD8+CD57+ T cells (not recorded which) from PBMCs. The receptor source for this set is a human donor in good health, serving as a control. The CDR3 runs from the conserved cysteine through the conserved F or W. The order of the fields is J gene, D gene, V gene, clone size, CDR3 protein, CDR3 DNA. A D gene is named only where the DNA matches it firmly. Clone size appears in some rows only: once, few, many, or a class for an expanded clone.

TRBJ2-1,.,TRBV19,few,CASSMTAQHYNEQFF,TGTGCCAGTAGTATGACAGCCCAGCATTACAATGAGCAGTTCTTC
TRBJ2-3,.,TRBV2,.,CASSVLADTQYF,TGTGCCAGCAGTGTGTTGGCAGATACGCAGTATTTT
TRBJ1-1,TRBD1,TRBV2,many,CASSSTGTGLTEAFF,TGTGCCAGCAGCTCCACCGGGACAGGGCTCACTGAAGCTTTCTTT
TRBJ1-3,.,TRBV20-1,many,CSARDPKAGNTIYF,TGCAGTGCTAGAGATCCAAAGGCTGGAAACACCATATATTTT
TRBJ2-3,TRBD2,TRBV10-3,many,CAISETGRAGGTDTQYF,TGTGCCATCAGTGAGACCGGGAGGGCCGGGGGCACAGATACGCAGTATTTT
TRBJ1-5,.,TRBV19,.,CASSDQGYSNQPQHF,TGTGCCAGTAGTGATCAGGGGTACAGCAATCAGCCCCAGCATTTT
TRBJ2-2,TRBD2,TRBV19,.,CASSFGGDTGELFF,TGTGCCAGTAGCTTCGGGGGGGACACCGGGGAGCTGTTTTTT
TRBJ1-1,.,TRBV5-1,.,CASSLVPVLMNTEAFF,TGCGCCAGCAGCTTGGTCCCCGTTCTTATGAACACTGAAGCTTTCTTT
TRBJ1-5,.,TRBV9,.,CASSVGRNNQPQHF,TGTGCCAGCAGCGTAGGGCGCAACAATCAGCCCCAGCATTTT
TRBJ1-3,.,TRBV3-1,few,CASSQGGFSGNTIYF,TGTGCCAGCAGCCAAGGGGGGTTTTCTGGAAACACCATATATTTT
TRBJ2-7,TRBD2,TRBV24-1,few,CATSEGGDGYEQYF,TGTGCCACCAGTGAGGGAGGGGACGGTTACGAGCAGTACTTC
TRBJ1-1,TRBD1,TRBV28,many,CASRTGDMNTEAFF,TGTGCCAGCAGGACAGGGGACATGAACACTGAAGCTTTCTTT